The 5 T cell receptor beta chains listed next were all sequenced from one sample in a study of blood T cell repertoires in COVID-19. Sequencing used immunoSEQ multiplex PCR; TCRdb keeps in-frame clones, though not all of them. The repertoire holds about 380,000 clones, with 87% as singletons. The sample comprised PBMCs or T cells enriched from blood (not recorded which). These receptors were taken from a man in his thirties or forties who had recovered from COVID-19.

The CDR3: CASSYGTGISSYEQYF. The CDR3 coding sequence is TGTGCCAGCAGCTATGGGACAGGGATTTCCTCCTACGAGCAGTACTTC. The chain joins TRBV5-5 to TRBJ2-7; 9 bases fit TRBD1. This CDR3 region has 16 residues. Germline lookup yields CDR1 SGHKS and CDR2 YYEKEE (reference sequence). The J segment lost 0 bases and the V segment lost 3 bases, leaving 7 bases of the junction unmatched.

CDR3 in DNA: TGTGCCAGCAGCCAAGGGGACAGGACCAATCAGCCCCAGCATTTT. Amino acid sequence: CASSQGDRTNQPQHF. The rearrangement links TRBV3-1 (or the pseudogene TRBV3-2) to TRBJ1-5, with 8 bases that match TRBD1. This CDR3 comprises 15 residues. V gave up 1 base and J gave up 3 bases; unmatched junction bases: 2. CDR1 LGHDT and CDR2 YNNKEL come from the germline V gene (reference sequence).

The count of this clone is one. The J gene is TRBJ1-2, the V gene TRBV18; D is perhaps TRBD1 (6 bases). CDR1 is KGHSH, CDR2 LQKENI, per germline. The CDR3 extends over 16 amino acids. Deletions cut 2 bases from V and 6 bases from J, with 19 bases between. The CDR3 nucleotides are TGTGCCAGCTCACCAACGTCGAACAGGGATAGTAATGGCTACACCTTC. Protein: CASSPTSNRDSNGYTF.

This clone has just one count. This rearrangement joins TRBV7-8 to TRBJ1-1; no firm D call. Trimming shortened V by 2 bases and J by 3 bases, and 10 bases separated the two germline ends. CDR3 size: 14 residues. CDR1 is SGHVS, CDR2 FQNEAQ, per germline. CDR3 loop: CASSLQEGYTEAFF. CDR3 coding DNA: TGTGCCAGCAGCTTACAGGAGGGATACACTGAAGCTTTCTTT.

The chain recombines TRBV9 with TRBJ1-2; D unresolved. Germline-derived CDR1 and CDR2 are SGDLS and YYNGEE. The V and J ends lost 0 bases and 9 bases respectively, with 15 bases between them. CDR3 length equals 14 residues. The CDR3 DNA reads TGTGCCAGCAGCGTAGGCGACGGGTACCCCAGCTACACCTTC. It encodes CASSVGDGYPSYTF. Using reference TRBV9 and TRBJ1-2 for the parts outside the CDR3, the full variable domain is DSGVTQTPKHLITATGQRVTLRCSPRSGDLSVYWYQQSLDQGLQFLIQYYNGEERAKGNILERFSAQQFPDLHSELNLSSLELGDSALYFCASSVGDGYPSYTFGSGTRLTVV.